These 32 T cell receptor beta chains were all obtained from the same sample, sequenced in a study of cytomegalovirus exposure and HLA in healthy donors. Vbeta (60) and Jbeta (13) primers were used in the PCR. TCRdb keeps only in-frame clones here, not all; method: immunoSEQ multiplex PCR. There are 150,000 to 200,000 clones in the sample; roughly four fifths occur only once, and around 1.9% lies in the top ten. The sequenced material came from PBMCs. These receptors were taken from a man between 18 and 35 years old in good health and CMV-seronegative.

The CDR3 region has the DNA TGCGCCAGCAGCTCGGGACAGTCCTACGAGCAGTACTTC. Translation gives CASSSGQSYEQYF. This rearrangement joins TRBV5-1 to TRBJ2-7; TRBD1 matches at 7 bases. This CDR3 has 13 amino acids. The trim removed 3 bases at V and 1 base at J, leaving 1 base unmatched. The germline CDR1 and CDR2 sequences are SGHRS and YFSETQ.

This clone came up once. This rearrangement joins TRBV5-6 to TRBJ2-3, with D perhaps TRBD2 (7 bases). The length of the CDR3 is 16 residues. Germline loops: CDR1 SGHDT, CDR2 YYEEEE. The ends were cut back, 2 bases at V and 4 bases at J, with 17 bases in the middle. The CDR3 DNA is TGTGCCAGCAGCTTCGGTCGGGGGGCGCCGTCAGATACGCAGTATTTT. Translated, it gives CASSFGRGAPSDTQYF. The whole variable domain, filled in from reference TRBV5-6 and TRBJ2-3, reads DAGVTQSPTHLIKTRGQQVTLRCSPKSGHDTVSWYQQALGQGPQFIFQYYEEEERQRGNFPDRFSGHQFPNYSSELNVNALLLGDSALYLCASSFGRGAPSDTQYFGPGTRLTVL.

The chain joins TRBV25-1 to TRBJ2-1, with D maybe TRBD2 (6 bases). With 0 bases removed from V and 1 base from J, the gap between germline ends came to 7 bases. The length of the CDR3 is 15 residues. Germline V gene lookup returns CDR1 MGHDK and CDR2 SYGVNS. CDR3 protein: CASSEYRGSYNEQFF. The CDR3 DNA is TGTGCCAGCAGTGAATACCGGGGGTCCTACAATGAGCAGTTCTTC.

V is TRBV29-1 and J is TRBJ2-7, with a weak D call TRBD1 (6 bases). Germline CDR1 reads SQVTM; CDR2 reads ANQGSEA. The CDR3 is made up of 14 amino acids. Trimming took off 6 bases at V and 6 bases at J, with 21 bases between the two ends. CDR3 region: CSVSTGTAPSEQYF. As DNA, the CDR3 is TGCAGCGTGTCCACAGGGACCGCCCCCTCCGAGCAGTACTTC.

This clone came up a few times. V gene TRBV5-6 combines with J gene TRBJ2-3; D possibly corresponds to TRBD2 (6 bases). Germline lookup yields CDR1 SGHDT and CDR2 YYEEEE. The CDR3 covers 18 residues. The V end was cut by 7 bases, the J end by 0 bases, with 24 bases between. This CDR3 is CASEGEYNWGTSTDTQYF. CDR3 in DNA: TGTGCCAGCGAGGGCGAATATAACTGGGGGACTAGCACAGATACGCAGTATTTT.

The V call is TRBV20-1, the J call TRBJ1-1; unclear D gene. The length of the CDR3 is 11 residues. Germline CDR1 and CDR2: DFQATT and SNEGSKA (reference sequence). Between the trimmed V and J ends, which lost 1 base and 4 bases, there was a span of 4 bases. As DNA, the CDR3 is TGCAGTGCTAGAGCGGTCACTGAAGCTTTCTTT. This codes for CSARAVTEAFF.

The rearrangement links TRBV27 to TRBJ1-2, with TRBD1 matching over 7 bases. Germline CDR1 and CDR2: MNHEY and SMNVEV (reference sequence). The CDR3 runs to 15 residues. V lost 7 bases, J lost 4 bases, and 12 bases stayed unmatched. For the CDR3, the DNA is TGTGCCAGCACCAACCGGGAGGGGGCGGGCTATGGCTACACCTTC. As protein: CASTNREGAGYGYTF.

V is TRBV5-4 and J is TRBJ1-3, with D maybe TRBD1 (6 bases). Germline CDR1 SGHNT, CDR2 YYREEE (reference sequence). V dropped 2 bases and J dropped 0 bases, with 9 bases sitting between them. The CDR3 extends over 15 amino acids. The CDR3 DNA reads TGTGCCAGCAGCTTACAGGGTATCTCTGGAAACACCATATATTTT. It translates to CASSLQGISGNTIYF.

This clone occurred a few times. V usage is TRBV6-6 and J usage is TRBJ1-5; possible D gene TRBD1, 6 bases. The V end was cut by 6 bases, the J end by 0 bases, with 15 bases between. The CDR3 covers 16 residues. Germline loops: CDR1 MNHNY, CDR2 SVGAGI (reference sequence). In DNA, the CDR3 is TGTGCCAGCAGGGATGTCAGGGGCCATAGCAATCAGCCCCAGCATTTT. Translation gives CASRDVRGHSNQPQHF.

The chain has TRBV4-1 and TRBJ1-1; no definite D call. Germline values: CDR1 MGHRA, CDR2 YSYEKL. Trimming took off 1 base at V and 2 bases at J, with 8 bases between the two ends. The CDR3 consists of 14 residues. In DNA, the CDR3 is TGCGCCAGCAGCCAAGGAAGAGGTAACACTGAAGCTTTCTTT. Amino acids: CASSQGRGNTEAFF.

The chain carries TRBV18 and TRBJ2-1, with TRBD1 matching over 8 bases. The germline V gene encodes CDR1 KGHSH and CDR2 LQKENI. Trimming cost V 3 bases and J 4 bases; bases outside gene matches: 2. The CDR3 loop spans 14 amino acids. CDR3 protein: CASSPQGAYNEQFF. The CDR3 bases are TGTGCCAGCTCACCCCAGGGGGCTTACAATGAGCAGTTCTTC.

The rearrangement links TRBV7-9 to TRBJ2-3, with D hard to call. Trimming removed 4 bases at V and 6 bases at J, with 20 bases between. This CDR3 region has 16 residues. Germline V CDR1 and CDR2: SEHNR, FQNEAQ (reference sequence). In DNA, the CDR3 is TGTGCCAGCAGCTCGCAAAACCTCGGAGTCTGGGATACGCAGTATTTT. Its protein product is CASSSQNLGVWDTQYF.

This chain joins TRBV25-1 and TRBJ2-1; 9 bases agree with TRBD2. J gave up 3 bases and V 6 bases, and 3 bases lay outside the gene matches. Germline V lookup: CDR1 MGHDK, CDR2 SYGVNS. The CDR3 is made up of 14 amino acids. The CDR3 DNA is TGTGCCAGCAGCCAGACTAGCGGCTACAATGAGCAGTTCTTC. Translating it yields CASSQTSGYNEQFF.

The chain uses TRBV7-2 and TRBJ2-6; maybe TRBD2 (6 bases). Germline loops: CDR1 SGHTA, CDR2 FQGNSA. The germline V and J ends were trimmed by 2 bases and 4 bases, with 15 bases remaining between them. The CDR3 runs to 17 residues. CDR3 sequence (DNA): TGTGCCAGCAGCTTAAACGGGAGAAGTTCAGGGGCCAACGTCCTGACTTTC. Its protein product is CASSLNGRSSGANVLTF.

V usage is TRBV2 and J usage is TRBJ1-2; 12 nucleotides agree with TRBD1. CDR1 is SNHLY, CDR2 FYNNEI, per germline. Unmatched junction bases numbered 8, after V lost 8 bases and J lost 4 bases. This CDR3 contains 15 residues. The DNA of the CDR3 is TGTGCCAGCGGGGGGACAGGGGGCGCGAGCTATGGCTACACCTTC. It yields the protein CASGGTGGASYGYTF.

The chain joins TRBV5-1 to TRBJ2-3; 7 bases are shared with TRBD2. This CDR3 is built from 15 residues. After removal of 2 bases from V and 6 bases from J, the junction contained 9 bases not matched to a gene. Germline-derived CDR1 and CDR2 are SGHRS and YFSETQ. CDR3 nucleotide sequence: TGCGCCAGCAGCTTAGAGGGAGGGATATCGGATACGCAGTATTTT. Translation gives CASSLEGGISDTQYF.

The chain joins TRBV19 to TRBJ2-3; maybe TRBD2 (6 bases). The germline CDR1 and CDR2 sequences are LNHDA and SQIVND (reference sequence). The CDR3 runs 14 residues. V was trimmed by 6 bases and J by 3 bases, leaving 13 bases between them. The CDR3 region has the DNA TGTGCCAGTAGCCCCGGACTATCTACAGATACGCAGTATTTT. Translating gives CASSPGLSTDTQYF.

This sequence joins TRBV9 and TRBJ2-1; D possibly corresponds to TRBD2 (5 bases). The CDR3 covers 13 residues. Germline V gene data show CDR1 as SGDLS and CDR2 as YYNGEE. The V gene lost 0 bases and the J gene lost 9 bases, with 10 bases spanning the gap. CDR3 nucleotides: TGTGCCAGCAGCGTAGGACTATCGGGTGAGCAGTTCTTC. This codes for CASSVGLSGEQFF.

The rearrangement links TRBV10-3 to TRBJ1-6; possibly TRBD1 for D (5 bases). This CDR3 is 17 amino acids long. Per the germline V gene, CDR1 is ENHRY and CDR2 is SYGVKD. V lost 6 bases and J lost 5, with 20 bases in between. CDR3 sequence: CAIRFLGGRRNNSPLHF. CDR3 DNA sequence: TGTGCCATCAGATTTTTGGGGGGGAGGAGGAATAATTCACCCCTCCACTTT.

The J gene is TRBJ1-1, the V gene TRBV27; possible D gene TRBD1, 5 bases. Germline V lookup: CDR1 MNHEY, CDR2 SMNVEV (reference sequence). The ends were cut back, 2 bases at V and 0 bases at J, with 10 bases in the middle. CDR3 length equals 15 residues. This CDR3 reads CASSLGASMNTEAFF. DNA for the CDR3: TGTGCCAGCAGTTTAGGGGCAAGCATGAACACTGAAGCTTTCTTT.

The V gene is TRBV4-1, the J gene TRBJ1-2, with 7 positions matching TRBD1. CDR1 and CDR2 from the germline V gene are MGHRA and YSYEKL. The CDR3 is 15 amino acids. The V and J ends lost 1 base and 3 bases, in that order; junction bases with no gene match: 5. CDR3 in DNA: TGCGCCAGCAGCCAAGTTCCTACAGGGGACTATGGCTACACCTTC. The encoded protein is CASSQVPTGDYGYTF.

The V gene is TRBV5-1, the J gene TRBJ2-2; 8 positions match TRBD1. In germline, CDR1 is SGHRS, CDR2 YFSETQ. The V segment lost 0 bases and the J segment 3 bases; nucleotides outside the gene matches: 1. This CDR3 region has 15 residues. The CDR3 DNA reads TGCGCCAGCAGCTTGGCAGGGGGCGACACCGGGGAGCTGTTTTTT. This translates into CASSLAGGDTGELFF. The complete variable domain, with remaining parts taken from reference TRBV5-1 and TRBJ2-2, reads KAGVTQTPRYLIKTRGQQVTLSCSPISGHRSVSWYQQTPGQGLQFLFEYFSETQRNKGNFPGRFSGRQFSNSRSEMNVSTLELGDSALYLCASSLAGGDTGELFFGEGSRLTVL.

The chain carries TRBV5-1 and TRBJ2-1; D perhaps matches TRBD2 (6 bases). CDR1 and CDR2 (germline): SGHRS, YFSETQ. Deletions cut 4 bases from V and 0 bases from J, with 14 bases between. This CDR3 region has 16 residues. CDR3 sequence: CASSPDGGYSYNEQFF. For the CDR3, the DNA is TGCGCCAGCAGCCCTGACGGAGGGTACTCCTACAATGAGCAGTTCTTC.

On this clone itself: The sample has other DNA sequences that encode this CDR3 too. The V and J genes are TRBV27 and TRBJ1-5; 11 bases agree with TRBD1. After removal of 5 bases from V and 4 bases from J, the junction contained 4 bases not matched to a gene. The CDR3 contains 15 residues. CDR1 MNHEY and CDR2 SMNVEV come from the germline V gene (reference sequence). The CDR3 nucleotides are TGTGCCAGCAGTCTCGGGACAGGGGGAAATCAGCCCCAGCATTTT. Amino acid sequence: CASSLGTGGNQPQHF.

The V call is TRBV4-1, the J call TRBJ2-1, with 10 bases aligning to TRBD2. The CDR3 has 14 amino acids. J was trimmed by 8 bases and V by 1 base; bases with no gene match: 2. CDR1 and CDR2 (germline): MGHRA, YSYEKL. CDR3 in amino acids: CASSQGGTSDEQFF. The CDR3 DNA sequence: TGCGCCAGCAGCCAAGGAGGGACTAGCGATGAGCAGTTCTTC.

This rearrangement joins TRBV7-9 to TRBJ2-1, with 8 bases fitting TRBD2. V lost 5 bases and J lost 4; bases outside the gene matches: 7. The CDR3 is made up of 15 amino acids. Germline V CDR1 and CDR2: SEHNR, FQNEAQ (reference sequence). The CDR3 DNA follows: TGTGCCAGCAGCCCGGGACTAGACGGGTACAATGAGCAGTTCTTC. Its translation: CASSPGLDGYNEQFF.

The genes are TRBV11-3 and TRBJ2-3; 12 nucleotides line up with TRBD2. The germline V gene has CDR1 SGHNT and CDR2 YENEEA. This CDR3 has 15 residues. Trimming at V came to 5 bases and at J to 4 bases, leaving 4 bases not matched to a gene. The CDR3 DNA reads TGTGCCAGCAGCCACCGACTAGCGGGAGCAGATACGCAGTATTTT. Amino acid sequence: CASSHRLAGADTQYF.

This sequence joins TRBV7-2 and TRBJ1-4, with D uncertain. CDR3 length: 13 residues. CDR1 SGHTA and CDR2 FQGNSA come from the germline V gene. V dropped 6 bases and J dropped 7 bases, with 12 bases sitting between them. CDR3 bases: TGTGCCAGCAGGTACGGGGTCGGTGAAAAACTGTTTTTT. Its protein is CASRYGVGEKLFF.

The chain combines TRBV2 with TRBJ1-6, with D uncertain. The germline V gene encodes CDR1 SNHLY and CDR2 FYNNEI. V was clipped by 9 bases and J by 12 bases, with 18 bases between them. The CDR3 is 13 residues long. The CDR3 DNA follows: TGTGCCAGTACTGTTGGAGGCGAGAAACCCCTCCACTTT. The encoded protein is CASTVGGEKPLHF.

There are a few counts of this clone. This chain links TRBV5-1 with TRBJ1-6, with 9 bases that match TRBD1. The germline V gene has CDR1 SGHRS and CDR2 YFSETQ. CDR3 length: 14 amino acids. The junction had 4 bases not matched to a gene; V was cut back by 4 bases and J by 8 bases. The CDR3 reads CASSPRDRDSPLHF. In nucleotides, the CDR3 is TGCGCCAGCAGCCCCCGGGACAGGGATTCACCCCTCCACTTT. The full variable domain, rest sourced from reference TRBV5-1 and TRBJ1-6, is KAGVTQTPRYLIKTRGQQVTLSCSPISGHRSVSWYQQTPGQGLQFLFEYFSETQRNKGNFPGRFSGRQFSNSRSEMNVSTLELGDSALYLCASSPRDRDSPLHFGNGTRLTVT.

The J gene is TRBJ1-5, the V gene TRBV5-6, with TRBD1 as a possible D gene (6 bases). V was cut by 5 bases and J by 4 bases, with 16 bases left in between. Per the germline V gene, CDR1 is SGHDT and CDR2 is YYEEEE. The CDR3 has 15 amino acids. The CDR3 bases are TGTGCCAGCAGTCCCCTGTACAGGGAAAATCAGCCCCAGCATTTT. Its translation is CASSPLYRENQPQHF.

The rearrangement links TRBV30 to TRBJ2-2; 10 nucleotides match TRBD2. Unmatched junction bases numbered 2, after V lost 2 bases and J lost 5 bases. The germline V gene encodes CDR1 GTSNPN and CDR2 SVGIG (reference sequence). CDR3 size: 14 residues. The CDR3 is CAWSPAGGTGELFF. The CDR3 DNA is TGTGCCTGGAGTCCAGCGGGGGGGACCGGGGAGCTGTTTTTT.